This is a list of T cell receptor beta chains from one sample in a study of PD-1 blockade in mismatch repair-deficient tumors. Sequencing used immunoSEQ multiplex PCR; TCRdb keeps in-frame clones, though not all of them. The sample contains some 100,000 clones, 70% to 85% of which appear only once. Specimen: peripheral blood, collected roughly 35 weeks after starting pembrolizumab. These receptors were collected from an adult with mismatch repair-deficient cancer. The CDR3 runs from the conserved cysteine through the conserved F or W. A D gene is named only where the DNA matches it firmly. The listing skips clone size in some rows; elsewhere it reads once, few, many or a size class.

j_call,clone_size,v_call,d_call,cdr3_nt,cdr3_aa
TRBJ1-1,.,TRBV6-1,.,TGTGCCAGCAGTGAGCTGAGGGGGGTGCACACTGAAGCTTTCTTT,CASSELRGVHTEAFF
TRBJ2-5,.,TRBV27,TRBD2,TGTGCCGTTTGGAAGGGGTCTGCGGGGGAAGAGACCCAGTACTTC,CAVWKGSAGEETQYF
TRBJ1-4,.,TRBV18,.,TGTGCCAGCTCACCAACCCCAAAGGAAAAACTGTTTTTT,CASSPTPKEKLFF
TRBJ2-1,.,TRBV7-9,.,TGTGCCAGCAGCTTAACTGGATACAATGAGCAGTTCTTC,CASSLTGYNEQFF
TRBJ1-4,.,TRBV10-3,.,TGTGCCATCAGCCAGAGAGGGGCTAATGAAAAACTGTTTTTT,CAISQRGANEKLFF
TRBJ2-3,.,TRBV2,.,TGTGCCAGCAGCCGGACACTAAGCACAGATACGCAGTATTTT,CASSRTLSTDTQYF
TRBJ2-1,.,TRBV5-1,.,TGCGCCAGCAGCCAGGAGGTTAGCGGTTCCTCCTACAATGAGCAGTTCTTC,CASSQEVSGSSYNEQFF
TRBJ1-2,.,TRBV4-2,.,TGTGCCAGCCAGTGGGCGGGTTCTAACTATGGCTACACCTTC,CASQWAGSNYGYTF
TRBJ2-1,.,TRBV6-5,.,TGTGCCAGTCGGACACAAACGGTAGATGAGCAGTTCTTC,CASRTQTVDEQFF
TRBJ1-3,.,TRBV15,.,TGTGCCACCAGCGAGGGTTCAATCGGAAACACCATATATTTT,CATSEGSIGNTIYF
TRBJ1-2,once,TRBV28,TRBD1,TGTGCCACCCAGACAGGGGGCAGCTATGGCTACACCTTC,CATQTGGSYGYTF